This T cell receptor beta chain was documented in a study of cytomegalovirus exposure and HLA in healthy donors. Germline V gene lookup returns CDR1 SGDLS and CDR2 YYNGEE. This CDR3 has 15 residues. V was shortened by 0 bases and J by 3 bases, with 7 bases between the two germline ends. The study ran its PCR with 60 Vbeta and 13 Jbeta primers. TCRdb keeps only in-frame clones here, not all; method: immunoSEQ multiplex PCR. The repertoire has 250,000 to 350,000 clones, just over 70% of them found once; the top ten carry 2% to 2.5%. The TCR comes from a female donor in good health and CMV-seronegative. Sequences were obtained from PBMCs. The chain has TRBV9 and TRBJ2-6; D is undetermined. The CDR3 DNA reads TGTGCCAGCAGCGTAGGTACAGTTGGGGCCAACGTCCTGACTTTC. Its protein is CASSVGTVGANVLTF.